These 3 T cell receptor beta chains were sequenced from one sample in a study of blood T cell repertoires in COVID-19. The data were produced by immunoSEQ multiplex PCR, yet TCRdb's version contains in-frame clones alone and is incomplete. The table has over 120,000 clones, about 87% seen once. What was sequenced was peripheral blood. These receptors originate from a woman in her 50s with active or convalescent COVID-19.

V usage is TRBV11-1 and J usage is TRBJ2-7, with 8 positions matching TRBD1. The germline CDR1 and CDR2 sequences are SGHAT and FQDESV (reference sequence). CDR3 length equals 13 residues. With V trimmed by 5 bases and J by 4 bases, 4 bases remained unmatched. CDR3 residues: CASSPTGAYEQYF. Written as DNA, the CDR3 is TGTGCCAGCAGCCCGACAGGGGCGTACGAGCAGTACTTC.

The chain combines TRBV12-3 or TRBV12-4 with TRBJ2-7; D remains ambiguous. This CDR3 is 13 amino acids long. V gave up 3 bases and J gave up 6 bases, with 12 bases separating them. Written as DNA, the CDR3 is TGTGCCAGCAGTTTTAGGCTAGTCGCCGAGCAGTACTTC. Residues: CASSFRLVAEQYF.

Remarks on this clone: The junction differs from germline at one of its ends, possibly a read error. The chain carries TRBV28 and TRBJ1-3; D possibly corresponds to TRBD1 (5 bases). Germline V gives CDR1 MDHEN, CDR2 SYDVKM. The CDR3 extends over 18 amino acids. In nucleotides, the CDR3 is TGTGCCAGCAAACCCCCCGGGGGTGGCCTTAGGTCTGAAAACACCATATATTTT. Translation: CASKPPGGGLRSENTIYF. The whole variable domain, remainder taken from reference TRBV28 and TRBJ1-3, is DVKVTQSSRYLVKRTGEKVFLECVQDMDHENMFWYRQDPGLGLRLIYFSYDVKMKEKGDIPEGYSVSREKKERFSLILESASTNQTSMYLCASKPPGGGLRSENTIYFGEGSWLTVV.